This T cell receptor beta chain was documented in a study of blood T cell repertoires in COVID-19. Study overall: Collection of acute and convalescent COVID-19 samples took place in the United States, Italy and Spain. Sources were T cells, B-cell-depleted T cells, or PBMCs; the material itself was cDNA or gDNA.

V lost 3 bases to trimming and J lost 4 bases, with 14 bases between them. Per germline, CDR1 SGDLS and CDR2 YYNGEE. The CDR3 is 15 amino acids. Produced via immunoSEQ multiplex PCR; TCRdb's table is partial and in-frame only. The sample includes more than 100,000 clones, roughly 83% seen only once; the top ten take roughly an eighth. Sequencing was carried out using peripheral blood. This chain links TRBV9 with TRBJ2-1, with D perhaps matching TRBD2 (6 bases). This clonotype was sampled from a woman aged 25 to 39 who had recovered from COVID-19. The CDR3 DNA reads TGTGCCAGCAGCGAGGACCTGAGCGGGTACAATGAGCAGTTCTTC. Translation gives CASSEDLSGYNEQFF. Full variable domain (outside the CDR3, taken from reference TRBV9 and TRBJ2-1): DSGVTQTPKHLITATGQRVTLRCSPRSGDLSVYWYQQSLDQGLQFLIQYYNGEERAKGNILERFSAQQFPDLHSELNLSSLELGDSALYFCASSEDLSGYNEQFFGPGTRLTVL.